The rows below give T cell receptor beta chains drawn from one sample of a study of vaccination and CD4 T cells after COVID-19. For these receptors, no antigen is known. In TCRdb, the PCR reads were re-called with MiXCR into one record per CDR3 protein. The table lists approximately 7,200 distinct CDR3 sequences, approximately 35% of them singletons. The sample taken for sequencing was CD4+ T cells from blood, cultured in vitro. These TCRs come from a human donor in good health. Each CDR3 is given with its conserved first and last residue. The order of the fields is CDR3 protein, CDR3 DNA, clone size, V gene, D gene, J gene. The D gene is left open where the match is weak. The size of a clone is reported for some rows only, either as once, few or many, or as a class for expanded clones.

CDR3aa: CASKRENYEQYF
CDR3nt: TGTGCCAGCAAAAGGGAAAACTACGAGCAGTACTTC
abundance: -
v_gene: TRBV25-1
d_gene: -
j_gene: TRBJ2-7

CDR3aa: CASTPRGRTENTEAFF
CDR3nt: TGTGCCAGCACCCCCCGGGGGAGGACAGAAAACACTGAAGCTTTCTTT
abundance: -
v_gene: TRBV7-9
d_gene: -
j_gene: TRBJ1-1

CDR3aa: CASSEGGRNTGELFF
CDR3nt: TGTGCCAGCAGTGAAGGGGGTAGGAACACCGGGGAGCTGTTTTTT
abundance: few
v_gene: TRBV6-1
d_gene: -
j_gene: TRBJ2-2

CDR3aa: CASSTRSDPLEPQHF
CDR3nt: TGTGCCAGCAGCACACGATCTGACCCCTTAGAGCCCCAGCATTTT
abundance: -
v_gene: TRBV9
d_gene: -
j_gene: TRBJ1-5

CDR3aa: CSARRPTSYNEQFF
CDR3nt: TGCAGTGCTAGGAGACCCACCTCCTACAATGAGCAGTTCTTC
abundance: -
v_gene: TRBV20-1
d_gene: -
j_gene: TRBJ2-1

CDR3aa: CASRAELAKNIQYF
CDR3nt: TGTGCCAGTAGAGCGGAACTAGCCAAAAACATTCAGTACTTC
abundance: -
v_gene: TRBV6-1
d_gene: -
j_gene: TRBJ2-4

CDR3aa: CASSSIIPRTEAFF
CDR3nt: TGTGCCAGCAGCTCAATCATACCGAGGACTGAAGCTTTCTTT
abundance: few
v_gene: TRBV7-9
d_gene: -
j_gene: TRBJ1-1

CDR3aa: CASSRDGYEQYF
CDR3nt: TGTGCCAGCAGCAGGGACGGTTACGAGCAGTACTTC
abundance: few
v_gene: TRBV7-3
d_gene: -
j_gene: TRBJ2-7

CDR3aa: CASSEGQVNSPLHF
CDR3nt: TGTGCCAGCAGCGAGGGACAGGTTAATTCACCCCTCCACTTT
abundance: -
v_gene: TRBV6-4
d_gene: TRBD1
j_gene: TRBJ1-6

CDR3aa: CASSLGDTRNQPQHF
CDR3nt: TGTGCCAGCAGCTTAGGGGACACCCGCAATCAGCCCCAGCATTTT
abundance: -
v_gene: TRBV7-2
d_gene: -
j_gene: TRBJ1-5

CDR3aa: CASTIDRGSATEAFF
CDR3nt: TGTGCCAGCACCATCGACAGGGGGTCGGCTACTGAAGCTTTCTTT
abundance: few
v_gene: TRBV11-2
d_gene: TRBD1
j_gene: TRBJ1-1

CDR3aa: CASSYWTNTEAFF
CDR3nt: TGTGCCAGCAGTTACTGGACTAACACTGAAGCTTTCTTT
abundance: -
v_gene: TRBV6-5
d_gene: -
j_gene: TRBJ1-1

CDR3aa: CSADGGALNEKLFF
CDR3nt: TGCAGTGCTGATGGAGGGGCCCTTAATGAAAAACTGTTTTTT
abundance: -
v_gene: TRBV20-1
d_gene: -
j_gene: TRBJ1-4

CDR3aa: CASSMAHEQYF
CDR3nt: TGTGCCAGTAGTATGGCCCACGAGCAGTACTTC
abundance: -
v_gene: TRBV19
d_gene: -
j_gene: TRBJ2-7

CDR3aa: CASSFGLYRNEQFF
CDR3nt: TGTGCCAGCAGCTTCGGACTTTACCGGAATGAGCAGTTCTTC
abundance: -
v_gene: TRBV7-9
d_gene: -
j_gene: TRBJ2-1

CDR3aa: CASSEVLRGRGNGYTF
CDR3nt: TGTGCCAGCAGCGAAGTGCTTCGGGGGCGAGGGAATGGCTACACCTTC
abundance: -
v_gene: TRBV7-9
d_gene: -
j_gene: TRBJ1-2

CDR3aa: CASSYSPGLMGMNTEAFF
CDR3nt: TGTGCCAGCAGTTACAGCCCGGGACTTATGGGAATGAACACTGAAGCTTTCTTT
abundance: once
v_gene: TRBV6-5
d_gene: -
j_gene: TRBJ1-1

CDR3aa: CASSPHSTDTQYF
CDR3nt: TGTGCCAGCAGCCCACATTCCACAGATACGCAGTATTTT
abundance: -
v_gene: TRBV7-3
d_gene: -
j_gene: TRBJ2-3

CDR3aa: CSASAREASYEQYF
CDR3nt: TGCAGTGCTAGTGCCAGGGAGGCATCCTACGAGCAGTACTTC
abundance: few
v_gene: TRBV20-1
d_gene: -
j_gene: TRBJ2-7

CDR3aa: CASSPTSGGVRAQYF
CDR3nt: TGCGCCAGCAGTCCGACTAGCGGGGGCGTTAGGGCCCAGTACTTC
abundance: -
v_gene: TRBV5-1
d_gene: TRBD2
j_gene: TRBJ2-5

CDR3aa: CSAPRRGSTPTEAFF
CDR3nt: TGCAGTGCCCCAAGAAGGGGGTCTACCCCCACTGAAGCTTTCTTT
abundance: few
v_gene: TRBV20-1
d_gene: -
j_gene: TRBJ1-1

CDR3aa: CAWSTGYWGQPQHF
CDR3nt: TGTGCCTGGAGTACAGGGTATTGGGGTCAGCCCCAGCATTTT
abundance: once
v_gene: TRBV30
d_gene: -
j_gene: TRBJ1-5

CDR3aa: CASSRQGPTQQYF
CDR3nt: TGCGCCAGCAGTCGACAGGGACCTACGCAGCAGTACTTC
abundance: -
v_gene: TRBV12-3/TRBV12-4
d_gene: TRBD1
j_gene: TRBJ2-7

CDR3aa: CASSDPYGYTF
CDR3nt: TGTGCCAGCAGCGACCCATATGGCTACACCTTC
abundance: -
v_gene: TRBV6-1
d_gene: -
j_gene: TRBJ1-2